One sample yielded the 23 T cell receptor beta chains listed below, sequenced in a study of PD-1 blockade in mismatch repair-deficient tumors. Repertoires were generated with immunoSEQ multiplex PCR, while TCRdb's copy carries only in-frame clones and drops some. The sample lists 50,000 or so clones, over 70% occurring once. The source was peripheral blood, collected approximately 18 weeks after starting pembrolizumab. These receptor sequences come from an adult with mismatch repair-deficient cancer.

The chain carries TRBV30 and TRBJ1-4; D ambiguous. The V end was cut by 4 bases, the J end by 4 bases, with 10 bases between. From germline, CDR1 is GTSNPN and CDR2 SVGIG (reference sequence). This CDR3 has 13 amino acids. CDR3 sequence reads: CAWTRGYNEKLFF. In DNA, the CDR3 is TGTGCCTGGACCCGCGGTTATAATGAAAAACTGTTTTTT.

The chain uses TRBV7-9 and TRBJ1-1, with D possibly being TRBD1 (5 bases). CDR1 SEHNR and CDR2 FQNEAQ come from the germline V gene (reference sequence). The V and J ends lost 2 bases and 4 bases respectively, with 11 bases between them. The CDR3 covers 14 residues. The CDR3 nucleotides are TGTGCCAGCAGCTTACTAACAGGAGTCACTGAAGCTTTCTTT. Translation: CASSLLTGVTEAFF.

This clone occurred a few times. The rearrangement uses TRBV5-1 and TRBJ2-5, with 8 positions matching TRBD1. The CDR3 consists of 15 residues. CDR1 is SGHRS, CDR2 YFSETQ, per germline. The V gene end was trimmed by 4 bases and the J gene end by 3 bases; junction bases not matched to a gene: 8. The CDR3 nucleotides read TGCGCCAGCAGCATACGGACAGGGACAGAAGAGACCCAGTACTTC. It codes for CASSIRTGTEETQYF. The complete variable domain, with remaining parts taken from reference TRBV5-1 and TRBJ2-5, reads KAGVTQTPRYLIKTRGQQVTLSCSPISGHRSVSWYQQTPGQGLQFLFEYFSETQRNKGNFPGRFSGRQFSNSRSEMNVSTLELGDSALYLCASSIRTGTEETQYFGPGTRLLVL.

The rearrangement joins TRBV7-2 to TRBJ1-2; D perhaps matches TRBD1 (6 bases). Looked up from germline, CDR1 is SGHTA and CDR2 is FQGNSA. Trimming cost V 4 bases and J 8 bases, with 14 bases left between them. This CDR3 comprises 13 residues. CDR3 bases: TGTGCCAGCAGCTCGCAACAGGGACGAGGCTACACCTTC. This encodes CASSSQQGRGYTF.

This rearrangement joins TRBV7-9 to TRBJ2-1; 11 bases are a match to TRBD2. Per germline, CDR1 SEHNR and CDR2 FQNEAQ (reference sequence). The CDR3 is made up of 17 amino acids. The V segment lost 5 bases and the J segment 7 bases; nucleotides outside the gene matches: 13. The CDR3 reads CASSQSLAGVGLNEQFF. In DNA form, the CDR3 reads TGTGCCAGCAGCCAATCACTAGCGGGAGTCGGTCTAAATGAGCAGTTCTTC. The variable domain in full, with the rest retrieved from reference TRBV7-9 and TRBJ2-1, is DTGVSQNPRHKITKRGQNVTFRCDPISEHNRLYWYRQTLGQGPEFLTYFQNEAQLEKSRLLSDRFSAERPKGSFSTLEIQRTEQGDSAMYLCASSQSLAGVGLNEQFFGPGTRLTVL.

Written as DNA, the CDR3 is TGTGCCAGCAGCTTGCCGGGATTCTCCTACAATGAGCAGTTCTTC. It translates to CASSLPGFSYNEQFF. This sequence joins TRBV11-1 and TRBJ2-1, with D maybe TRBD2 (5 bases). The germline V gene encodes CDR1 SGHAT and CDR2 FQDESV (reference sequence). This CDR3 has 15 amino acids. Trimming pared 3 bases from V and 0 bases from J, leaving 9 bases between. Filled out from reference TRBV11-1 and TRBJ2-1, the complete variable domain reads EAEVAQSPRYKITEKSQAVAFWCDPISGHATLYWYRQILGQGPELLVQFQDESVVDDSQLPKDRFSAERLKGVDSTLKIQPAELGDSAMYLCASSLPGFSYNEQFFGPGTRLTVL.

The rearrangement joins TRBV9 to TRBJ1-1; unclear D gene. V was cut by 4 bases and J by 2 bases, with 9 bases left in between. Germline V gene sequence: CDR1 SGDLS, CDR2 YYNGEE. The CDR3 runs to 13 residues. This chain's CDR3 is CASSSRRNTEAFF. CDR3 bases: TGTGCCAGCAGCTCCCGGCGAAACACTGAAGCTTTCTTT.

The CDR3, as DNA: TGTGCCAGCAGCTTAGCGCCTCACAACCTGGGCTCTGGGGCCAACGTCCTGACTTTC. It codes for CASSLAPHNLGSGANVLTF. This chain uses TRBV7-6 with TRBJ2-6, with D hard to call. The CDR3 length is 19 residues. The germline CDR1 and CDR2 sequences are SGHVS and FNYEAQ. With 0 bases removed from V and 0 bases from J, the gap between germline ends came to 15 bases.

The sample holds one count of this clone. The chain joins TRBV28 to TRBJ1-2; D remains ambiguous. There are 15 residues in the CDR3. Germline-derived CDR1 and CDR2 are MDHEN and SYDVKM. With 3 bases removed from V and 1 base from J, the gap between germline ends came to 12 bases. The CDR3 here is CASSFEGPRNYGYTF. The CDR3 bases are TGTGCCAGCAGTTTTGAAGGGCCACGTAACTATGGCTACACCTTC.

The chain employs TRBV11-2 and TRBJ2-7; the match to TRBD1 covers 8 bases. Trimming took 1 base from V and 5 from J; bases not matched to a gene: 10. Germline CDR1 reads SGHAT; CDR2 reads FQNNGV. The CDR3 runs to 16 residues. Here the CDR3 reads CASSLVRRTGINEQYF. For the CDR3, the DNA is TGTGCCAGCAGCTTAGTTCGTAGGACAGGGATCAACGAGCAGTACTTC.

The chain links TRBV19 to TRBJ1-4; TRBD1 is a possible D gene (5 bases). The CDR3 spans 14 residues. Trimming took 4 bases from V and 7 from J, leaving 13 bases between them. The germline V gene encodes CDR1 LNHDA and CDR2 SQIVND (reference sequence). DNA for the CDR3: TGTGCCAGTAGTACCTCGGGACTGGCTGAAAAACTGTTTTTT. It encodes CASSTSGLAEKLFF.

V usage is TRBV5-5 and J usage is TRBJ2-1; D uncertain. The germline V gene has CDR1 SGHKS and CDR2 YYEKEE (reference sequence). The V gene lost 0 bases and the J gene lost 3 bases, with 13 bases spanning the gap. This CDR3 spans 16 amino acids. Written as DNA, the CDR3 is TGTGCCAGCAGCTTGGGGAGCGTGACTTACTACAATGAGCAGTTCTTC. Protein sequence: CASSLGSVTYYNEQFF.

The chain links TRBV11-3 to TRBJ2-3, with TRBD2 as a possible D gene (6 bases). V lost 1 base to trimming and J lost 4 bases, with 15 bases between them. The CDR3 has 16 residues. Germline V gene data show CDR1 as SGHNT and CDR2 as YENEEA. In DNA, the CDR3 is TGTGCCAGCAGCTTAGGGATGGCGGGAATTTCAGATACGCAGTATTTT. Residues: CASSLGMAGISDTQYF.

The chain carries TRBV5-1 and TRBJ2-2, with a weak D call TRBD1 (6 bases). Germline values: CDR1 SGHRS, CDR2 YFSETQ. Trimming removed 2 bases at V and 2 bases at J, with 19 bases between. This CDR3 has 18 residues. This chain's CDR3 is CASSFRGSGTLNTGELFF. Here the CDR3 DNA reads TGCGCCAGCAGCTTTAGAGGATCAGGGACACTTAACACCGGGGAGCTGTTTTTT.

This chain uses TRBV9 with TRBJ2-3; 7 bases map to TRBD2. The CDR3 is made up of 13 amino acids. CDR1 and CDR2 from the germline V gene are SGDLS and YYNGEE. Trimming took 1 base from V and 8 from J; bases not matched to a gene: 4. CDR3 DNA sequence: TGTGCCAGCAGCGTATCAGGCGGGAGTACGCAGTATTTT. Protein sequence: CASSVSGGSTQYF.

V usage is TRBV11-3 and J usage is TRBJ2-2; 8 nucleotides line up with TRBD2. From germline, CDR1 is SGHNT and CDR2 YENEEA. Trimming cost V 1 base and J 4 bases; bases outside gene matches: 5. This CDR3 is 16 amino acids long. The CDR3 DNA reads TGTGCCAGCAGCTTAGCGGGAGGGCTGGGCACCGGGGAGCTGTTTTTT. It encodes CASSLAGGLGTGELFF. The variable domain in full, completed from reference TRBV11-3 and TRBJ2-2, reads EAGVVQSPRYKIIEKKQPVAFWCNPISGHNTLYWYLQNLGQGPELLIRYENEEAVDDSQLPKDRFSAERLKGVDSTLKIQPAELGDSAVYLCASSLAGGLGTGELFFGEGSRLTVL.

This chain joins TRBV30 and TRBJ1-3, with D unclear. Trimming took off 3 bases at V and 4 bases at J, with 13 bases between the two ends. The CDR3 totals 14 residues. Germline CDR1 is GTSNPN and CDR2 is SVGIG (reference sequence). The CDR3 here is CAWSSGVRGNTIYF. The CDR3 DNA is TGTGCCTGGAGCAGTGGGGTACGCGGAAACACCATATATTTT. Looking up the rest from reference TRBV30 and TRBJ1-3 gives the full variable domain: SQTIHQWPATLVQPVGSPLSLECTVEGTSNPNLYWYRQAAGRGLQLLFYSVGIGQISSEVPQNLSASRPQDRQFILSSKKLLLSDSGFYLCAWSSGVRGNTIYFGEGSWLTVV.

The chain couples TRBV5-1 to TRBJ1-1; D is unresolved. Germline loops: CDR1 SGHRS, CDR2 YFSETQ. The CDR3 length is 13 residues. V was cut by 5 bases and J by 1 base, with 9 bases left in between. The CDR3 DNA reads TGCGCCAGCAGATTTACAGCGAACACTGAAGCTTTCTTT. Its translation: CASRFTANTEAFF.

The V call is TRBV9, the J call TRBJ2-1, with D possibly TRBD2 on 5 matching bases. The CDR3 is made up of 13 amino acids. Per germline, CDR1 SGDLS and CDR2 YYNGEE. Between the trimmed V and J ends, which lost 0 bases and 7 bases, there was a span of 8 bases. CDR3 coding DNA: TGTGCCAGCAGCGTAGGGGAGTATAATGAGCAGTTCTTC. Translating gives CASSVGEYNEQFF.

The chain carries TRBV19 and TRBJ1-2, with D perhaps matching TRBD1 (5 bases). CDR1 is LNHDA, CDR2 SQIVND, per germline (reference sequence). The CDR3 has 14 amino acids. V shed 4 bases and J shed 8 bases, with 17 bases lying between them. This CDR3 is CASSTPPGTWGYTF. DNA for the CDR3: TGTGCCAGTAGTACCCCCCCCGGGACGTGGGGCTACACCTTC.

V is TRBV25-1 and J is TRBJ2-3, with 11 bases that match TRBD1. Per germline, CDR1 MGHDK and CDR2 SYGVNS. After removal of 4 bases from V and 5 bases from J, the junction contained 5 bases not matched to a gene. CDR3 length: 15 amino acids. The chain's CDR3 is CASSVGTGGRDTQYF. The CDR3 DNA reads as TGTGCCAGCAGTGTCGGGACAGGGGGAAGAGATACGCAGTATTTT.

The rearrangement joins TRBV7-8 to TRBJ1-5; no clear D gene. Germline V gene lookup returns CDR1 SGHVS and CDR2 FQNEAQ. Trimming shortened V by 1 base and J by 6 bases, and 13 bases separated the two germline ends. The CDR3 sequence is 15 residues long. The chain's CDR3 is CASSLDSGVGQPQHF. For the CDR3, the DNA is TGTGCCAGCAGCTTAGATTCCGGGGTCGGTCAGCCCCAGCATTTT.

The chain links TRBV30 to TRBJ2-1, with D hard to call. The V end lost 2 bases, the J end lost 0 bases, and 11 bases lay between the germline ends. This CDR3 has 15 amino acids. Germline CDR1 is GTSNPN and CDR2 is SVGIG (reference sequence). The CDR3 spells CAWSKWASSYNEQFF. Here the CDR3 DNA reads TGTGCCTGGAGTAAGTGGGCTAGCTCCTACAATGAGCAGTTCTTC. Looking up the rest from reference TRBV30 and TRBJ2-1 gives the full variable domain: SQTIHQWPATLVQPVGSPLSLECTVEGTSNPNLYWYRQAAGRGLQLLFYSVGIGQISSEVPQNLSASRPQDRQFILSSKKLLLSDSGFYLCAWSKWASSYNEQFFGPGTRLTVL.